This TCR beta chain is from a study of shared clonotypes between healthy human individuals. Study overall: Researchers assigned three CD4 naive, three CD4 memory, two CD8 naive and one CD8 memory plate to each donor.

The CDR3 covers 11 residues. Trimming stripped 6 bases from V and 9 bases from J, with 9 bases between. Germline V gene lookup returns CDR1 MDHEN and CDR2 SYDVKM. Here immunoSEQ multiplex PCR was the method, and the copy in TCRdb shows in-frame clones only, minus some. The sample includes a few million clones, about 94% seen only once; the top ten take around 1.7%. Selected positively for CCR7 and CD45RO-negative, naive CD8 cells excluded terminally differentiated effector memory CD45RA+ cells. The rearrangement links TRBV28 to TRBJ1-5; D ambiguous. Sequencing input: naive CD8+ T cells from PBMCs. The TCR sequence derives from a young man in good health. Some clones in this sample may be carry-over from other donors' samples. Here the CDR3 DNA reads TGTGCCAGCAGCCCCGATTGGCCCCAGCATTTT. This sequence encodes CASSPDWPQHF.